The next 26 T cell receptor beta chains were all read from a single sample in a study of blood T cell repertoires in COVID-19. This table comes from immunoSEQ multiplex PCR, and its TCRdb copy is limited to in-frame clones, with some not included. There are about 140,000 clones in the sample; approximately 78% occur only once, and 4% to 5% lies in the top ten. The material sequenced was peripheral blood. The receptors originated from an elderly woman with acute or convalescent COVID-19.

This clone was counted between two and nine times. The chain combines TRBV2 with TRBJ2-3; 10 nucleotides align to TRBD1. The germline gives CDR1 SNHLY, CDR2 FYNNEI. CDR3 size: 15 residues. V lost 5 bases, J lost 4 bases, and 6 bases stayed unmatched. The CDR3 sequence is CASSLDRGSSDTQYF. CDR3 nucleotides: TGTGCCAGCAGTCTGGACAGGGGGTCGTCAGATACGCAGTATTTT.

This chain joins TRBV6-1 and TRBJ2-5, with D possibly being TRBD2 (6 bases). Trimming left V 2 bases short and J 0 bases short, with 13 bases between. The CDR3 covers 16 residues. Germline V gene lookup returns CDR1 MNHNS and CDR2 SASEGT. The CDR3 sequence is CASSEWDSQYQETQYF. As DNA, the CDR3 is TGTGCCAGCAGTGAATGGGACTCCCAGTACCAAGAGACCCAGTACTTC.

The genes are TRBV29-1 and TRBJ2-2, with a weak D call TRBD1 (5 bases). The CDR3 runs 13 residues. Germline lookup yields CDR1 SQVTM and CDR2 ANQGSEA. V was trimmed by 4 bases and J by 0 bases, leaving 6 bases between them. CDR3 sequence (DNA): TGCAGCGTTGGACAGACGAACACCGGGGAGCTGTTTTTT. This translates into CSVGQTNTGELFF.

This clone has only a few counts. The chain links TRBV11-3 to TRBJ2-3, with 8 bases fitting TRBD2. Germline V gives CDR1 SGHNT, CDR2 YENEEA. The V segment lost 5 bases and the J segment 2 bases; nucleotides outside the gene matches: 6. The CDR3 has 15 amino acids. The CDR3 nucleotides are TGTGCCAGCAGCCTGGGACTAGGGGACACAGATACGCAGTATTTT. This encodes CASSLGLGDTDTQYF.

V is TRBV20-1 and J is TRBJ1-5, with D hard to call. Looked up from germline, CDR1 is DFQATT and CDR2 is SNEGSKA (reference sequence). CDR3 length: 13 residues. V was trimmed by 3 bases and J by 7 bases, leaving 13 bases between them. The CDR3 protein is CSASSGSGQPQHF. The CDR3 DNA sequence: TGCAGTGCTAGTTCGGGGAGCGGGCAGCCCCAGCATTTT.

This chain connects TRBV7-2 to TRBJ2-3; no clear D gene. V was shortened by 1 base and J by 3 bases, with 8 bases between the two germline ends. The CDR3 runs 14 residues. Germline lookup yields CDR1 SGHTA and CDR2 FQGNSA. CDR3 nucleotides: TGTGCCAGCAGCTTAGATCACTCTACAGATACGCAGTATTTT. Protein: CASSLDHSTDTQYF.

This sequence joins TRBV20-1 and TRBJ1-1; D uncertain. V was cut by 6 bases and J by 1 base, with 6 bases left in between. The germline gives CDR1 DFQATT, CDR2 SNEGSKA (reference sequence). CDR3 length: 11 residues. The CDR3 reads CSAYRNTEAFF. The CDR3 DNA follows: TGCAGTGCCTATAGGAACACTGAAGCTTTCTTT.

This chain links TRBV5-4 with TRBJ2-2; 7 bases map to TRBD1. V lost 5 bases to trimming and J lost 1 base; unmatched junction nucleotides: 8. Per the germline V gene, CDR1 is SGHNT and CDR2 is YYREEE (reference sequence). This CDR3 is 16 amino acids long. CDR3 in amino acids: CASSGPGTVNTGELFF. The CDR3 bases are TGTGCCAGCAGTGGTCCCGGGACAGTGAACACCGGGGAGCTGTTTTTT.

The rearrangement joins TRBV5-5 to TRBJ2-1, with TRBD1 identical over 8 bases. Germline V gives CDR1 SGHKS, CDR2 YYEKEE (reference sequence). The V and J ends lost 4 bases and 10 bases, in that order; junction bases with no gene match: 7. CDR3 length: 13 amino acids. CDR3 sequence (DNA): TGTGCCAGCAGCACCGGACAGGGACCAGAGCAGTTCTTC. Residues: CASSTGQGPEQFF. The whole variable domain, filled in from reference TRBV5-5 and TRBJ2-1, reads DAGVTQSPTHLIKTRGQQVTLRCSPISGHKSVSWYQQVLGQGPQFIFQYYEKEERGRGNFPDRFSARQFPNYSSELNVNALLLGDSALYLCASSTGQGPEQFFGPGTRLTVL.

This rearrangement joins TRBV20-1 to TRBJ2-3, with D tentatively TRBD2 (5 bases). V was cut by 4 bases and J by 6 bases, with 8 bases left in between. Germline values: CDR1 DFQATT, CDR2 SNEGSKA (reference sequence). The CDR3 has 11 amino acids. Here the CDR3 DNA reads TGCAGTGCTACACTAGTTGATACGCAGTATTTT. Translation: CSATLVDTQYF.

The V and J genes are TRBV5-1 and TRBJ2-4; maybe TRBD2 (6 bases). V dropped 1 base and J dropped 0 bases, with 8 bases sitting between them. Germline CDR1 SGHRS, CDR2 YFSETQ. This CDR3 region has 15 residues. CDR3 region: CASSLSGVAKNIQYF. CDR3 nucleotide sequence: TGCGCCAGCAGCTTGTCGGGGGTAGCCAAAAACATTCAGTACTTC.

The chain has TRBV21-1 and TRBJ1-5. TRBV21-1 is an annotated pseudogene. This CDR3 is built from 12 residues. CDR3 loop: CASKLGNQPQHF. The CDR3 DNA reads as TGTGCCAGTAAACTGGGCAATCAGCCCCAGCATTTT.

This clone appeared once. The rearrangement uses TRBV6-2 or TRBV6-3 and TRBJ2-1, with 12 bases matching TRBD2. The CDR3 extends over 15 amino acids. From germline, CDR1 is MNHEY and CDR2 SVGEGT. V was pared by 5 bases and J by 5 bases, with 4 bases of the junction left unmatched. The DNA for the CDR3 is TGTGCCAGCAGTCCCGGACTAGCGGGAAACAATGAGCAGTTCTTC. Translated: CASSPGLAGNNEQFF.

The V gene is TRBV6-6, the J gene TRBJ2-3; D unclear. The CDR3 runs to 12 residues. Germline V gene data show CDR1 as MNHNY and CDR2 as SVGAGI (reference sequence). V gave up 8 bases and J gave up 1 base, with 7 bases separating them. The CDR3 nucleotides are TGTGCCAGCGCAACTGGCACAGATACGCAGTATTTT. This encodes CASATGTDTQYF.

This clone has a single count. This chain uses TRBV9 with TRBJ2-5; TRBD1 matches 10 bases. The CDR3 is 17 residues long. CDR1 and CDR2 (germline): SGDLS, YYNGEE. J gave up 0 bases and V 4 bases, and 9 bases lay outside the gene matches. In DNA, the CDR3 is TGTGCCAGCAGCCGGGGACAGGGGCGACAATACCAAGAGACCCAGTACTTC. This translates into CASSRGQGRQYQETQYF.

V usage is TRBV5-1 and J usage is TRBJ1-1; 9 nucleotides agree with TRBD1. CDR1 is SGHRS and CDR2 is YFSETQ in the germline V gene. CDR3 length: 14 amino acids. Trimming at V came to 4 bases and at J to 1 base, leaving 2 bases not matched to a gene. The CDR3 protein is CASSKQGANTEAFF. CDR3 in DNA: TGCGCCAGCAGCAAACAGGGGGCGAACACTGAAGCTTTCTTT.

The chain joins TRBV27 to TRBJ1-6; D is ambiguous. This CDR3 is built from 15 residues. Germline lookup yields CDR1 MNHEY and CDR2 SMNVEV (reference sequence). Trimming removed 0 bases from V and 8 bases from J, with 11 bases in between. This CDR3 is CASSLSTAAYSPLHF. The CDR3 DNA is TGTGCCAGCAGTTTATCTACAGCCGCCTATTCACCCCTCCACTTT.

This chain links TRBV3-1 (or the pseudogene TRBV3-2) with TRBJ2-5; weak D call: TRBD1 (6 bases). CDR1 is LGHDT, CDR2 YNNKEL, per germline (reference sequence). This CDR3 has 18 amino acids. Trimming removed 0 bases at V and 3 bases at J, with 20 bases between. The CDR3 is CASSQDPWDIFLKETQYF. The CDR3 DNA is TGTGCCAGCAGCCAAGATCCGTGGGACATTTTTCTGAAAGAGACCCAGTACTTC.

The chain uses TRBV27 and TRBJ2-1, with 14 bases that match TRBD2. This CDR3 contains 19 residues. The ends lost 3 bases at V and 4 bases at J; junction bases unmatched: 11. Germline CDR1 reads MNHEY; CDR2 reads SMNVEV (reference sequence). The CDR3, as DNA: TGTGCCAGCAGTTTCCATCCGGGACTAGCGGGAGCAGGGTACAATGAGCAGTTCTTC. Encoded protein: CASSFHPGLAGAGYNEQFF.

The chain combines TRBV3-1 (or the pseudogene TRBV3-2) with TRBJ1-2, with D uncertain. Trimming took 4 bases from V and 7 from J, leaving 16 bases between them. Germline V gene data show CDR1 as LGHDT and CDR2 as YNNKEL (reference sequence). CDR3 size: 14 residues. The CDR3, as DNA: TGTGCCAGCAGCCCCCCTTCCCGGACTGGTGGCTACACCTTC. It encodes CASSPPSRTGGYTF.

The gene calls are TRBV5-5 and TRBJ1-1; 7 bases are a match to TRBD1. The germline gives CDR1 SGHKS, CDR2 YYEKEE (reference sequence). Trimming removed 4 bases from V and 4 bases from J; junction bases left unmatched: 10. CDR3 length: 15 amino acids. As DNA, the CDR3 is TGTGCCAGCAGCAGACAGGGATCCCCGCCCACTGAAGCTTTCTTT. This sequence encodes CASSRQGSPPTEAFF.

This sequence joins TRBV5-1 and TRBJ2-1, with 11 bases that match TRBD2. V was clipped by 3 bases and J by 3 bases; unmatched bases: 2. This CDR3 comprises 15 residues. CDR1 and CDR2 (germline): SGHRS, YFSETQ. The CDR3 is CASSYGTSGYNEQFF. CDR3 nucleotides: TGCGCCAGCAGCTACGGGACTAGCGGCTACAATGAGCAGTTCTTC.

The rearrangement joins TRBV7-9 to TRBJ1-2, with TRBD1 identical over 7 bases. Germline trimming cut 5 bases from V and 5 bases from J; bases unmatched to any gene: 14. CDR1 and CDR2 from the germline V gene are SEHNR and FQNEAQ (reference sequence). The length of the CDR3 is 16 residues. The DNA for the CDR3 is TGTGCCAGCAGCCCTAATACCGGGACAGCAGCATATGGCTACACCTTC. This translates into CASSPNTGTAAYGYTF.

This chain connects TRBV6-1 to TRBJ2-3, with 14 bases aligning to TRBD2. This CDR3 is built from 19 residues. V lost 3 bases and J lost 2; bases outside the gene matches: 10. Germline assignment: CDR1 MNHNS and CDR2 SASEGT. This chain's CDR3 is CASSDLWTSGRFNTDTQYF. The CDR3 bases are TGTGCCAGCAGTGATCTGTGGACTAGCGGGAGGTTTAACACAGATACGCAGTATTTT.

The chain carries TRBV3-1 (or the pseudogene TRBV3-2) and TRBJ2-5; TRBD2 agrees at 9 bases. Germline values: CDR1 LGHDT, CDR2 YNNKEL (reference sequence). This CDR3 is 16 amino acids long. Unmatched junction bases numbered 11, after V lost 4 bases and J lost 5 bases. This CDR3 is CASSPSREGLGETQYF. DNA for the CDR3: TGTGCCAGCAGCCCCTCGCGGGAGGGATTAGGGGAGACCCAGTACTTC.

The rearrangement joins TRBV5-1 to TRBJ1-3; D gene uncertain. Germline CDR1 and CDR2: SGHRS and YFSETQ. Trimming shortened V by 1 base and J by 4 bases, and 12 bases separated the two germline ends. The CDR3 loop spans 15 amino acids. The CDR3 sequence is CASSLTLSRGNTIYF. CDR3 nucleotides: TGCGCCAGCAGCTTGACCCTGTCTAGAGGAAACACCATATATTTT.